This T cell receptor (beta chain) was sequenced for a study of blood T cell repertoires in COVID-19. Background on the study: Sites in the United States, Italy and Spain provided acute and convalescent COVID-19 samples. Sample material is recorded as cDNA or gDNA derived from T cells, B-cell-depleted T cells, or PBMCs.

Some clones are missing from TCRdb's copy, which holds only in-frame ones; the method was immunoSEQ multiplex PCR. Among more than 300,000 clones listed, roughly 83% were seen once. The V gene's germline CDR1 is SGDLS and CDR2 YYNGEE. CDR3 length equals 16 residues. With 4 bases removed from V and 1 base from J, the gap between germline ends came to 17 bases. The sample consisted of peripheral blood. The gene calls are TRBV9 and TRBJ1-1; no reliable D call. This clonotype was obtained from a woman between 50 and 59 years old with acute or convalescent COVID-19. The CDR3 nucleotides read TGTGCCAGCAGCCTAGCTTCAGGTAGAGCGAACACTGAAGCTTTCTTT. Encoded protein: CASSLASGRANTEAFF.